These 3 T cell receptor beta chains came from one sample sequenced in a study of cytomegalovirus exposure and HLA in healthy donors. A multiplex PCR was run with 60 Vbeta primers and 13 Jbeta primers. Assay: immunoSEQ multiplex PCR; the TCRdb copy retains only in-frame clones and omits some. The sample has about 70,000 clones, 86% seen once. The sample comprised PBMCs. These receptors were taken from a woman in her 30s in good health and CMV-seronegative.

As DNA, the CDR3 is TGTGCCAGCAGCGCCCAGCTAGCGGGAGGGGATACGCAGTATTTT. Its translation is CASSAQLAGGDTQYF. The chain joins TRBV9 to TRBJ2-3; 12 nucleotides align to TRBD2. From germline, CDR1 is SGDLS and CDR2 YYNGEE. The ends lost 3 bases at V and 6 bases at J; junction bases unmatched: 5. This CDR3 region has 15 residues.

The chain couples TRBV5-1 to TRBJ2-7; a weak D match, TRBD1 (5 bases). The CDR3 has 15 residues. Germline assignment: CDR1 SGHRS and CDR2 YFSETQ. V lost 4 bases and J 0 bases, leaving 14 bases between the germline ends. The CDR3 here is CASSPSHRPSYEQYF. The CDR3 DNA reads TGCGCCAGCAGCCCCTCCCACAGGCCCTCCTACGAGCAGTACTTC. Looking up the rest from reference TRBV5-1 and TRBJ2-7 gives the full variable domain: KAGVTQTPRYLIKTRGQQVTLSCSPISGHRSVSWYQQTPGQGLQFLFEYFSETQRNKGNFPGRFSGRQFSNSRSEMNVSTLELGDSALYLCASSPSHRPSYEQYFGPGTRLTVT.

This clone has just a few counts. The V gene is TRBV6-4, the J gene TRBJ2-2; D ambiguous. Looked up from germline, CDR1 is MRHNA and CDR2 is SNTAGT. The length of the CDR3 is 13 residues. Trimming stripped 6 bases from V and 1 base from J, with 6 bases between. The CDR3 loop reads CASSQKNTGELFF. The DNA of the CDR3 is TGTGCCAGCAGCCAAAAGAACACCGGGGAGCTGTTTTTT.